This entry lists 18 T cell receptor beta chains sequenced from one sample in a study of beta chain features in type 1 diabetes. The study, taken as a whole, reports: Moderately but significantly shorter TCRB CDR3s were found in Type 1 diabetes patients in all four CD4+ subsets.

Expressed TCRB transcripts were sequenced, since all the RNA that had been isolated was reverse transcribed. Clones were read by immunoSEQ multiplex PCR, and TCRdb kept only the in-frame ones, dropping some. The sample holds under 300,000 clones, approximately 15% seen once. Their recognized antigens are unknown. Sequencing was performed on naive CD4+ T cells from blood. These receptors came from a man aged 30 to 45 with type 1 diabetes.

Only a few counts were recorded for this clone. J is TRBJ2-5 and V is TRBV2, with D perhaps matching TRBD2 (6 bases). CDR1 SNHLY and CDR2 FYNNEI come from the germline V gene. The CDR3 contains 14 residues. Trimming shortened V by 1 base and J by 5 bases, and 11 bases separated the two germline ends. CDR3 in DNA: TGTGCCAGCAGTGAAGGACTAGTCGGGGAGACCCAGTACTTC. This gives the protein CASSEGLVGETQYF.

This clone has just a few counts. CDR3 nucleotide sequence: TGTGCCAGCACACCGGGGTACACTGAAGCTTTCTTT. Its protein product is CASTPGYTEAFF. The chain links TRBV6-1 to TRBJ1-1; no definite D call. The germline gives CDR1 MNHNS, CDR2 SASEGT. V lost 7 bases and J 3 bases, leaving 9 bases between the germline ends. There are 12 residues in the CDR3.

In its sample, this clone was seen a few times. The chain is built from TRBV18 and TRBJ2-1; possibly TRBD2 for D (6 bases). Germline V gene lookup returns CDR1 KGHSH and CDR2 LQKENI. V dropped 1 base and J dropped 3 bases, with 10 bases sitting between them. CDR3 length equals 15 residues. CDR3 region: CASSPLFGGYNEQFF. CDR3 DNA sequence: TGTGCCAGCTCACCACTGTTCGGGGGCTACAATGAGCAGTTCTTC.

The chain employs TRBV11-3 and TRBJ2-6; weak D call: TRBD1 (6 bases). The CDR3 consists of 16 residues. Germline CDR1 reads SGHNT; CDR2 reads YENEEA. Trimming removed 1 base from V and 4 bases from J, with 11 bases in between. CDR3: CASSLADSSGANVLTF. In DNA, the CDR3 is TGTGCCAGCAGCTTAGCGGACAGTTCGGGGGCCAACGTCCTGACTTTC.

This clone was counted a few times. The V gene is TRBV15, the J gene TRBJ2-7; maybe TRBD2 (5 bases). V was pared by 0 bases and J by 2 bases, with 14 bases between. Germline CDR1 LNHNV, CDR2 YYDKDF (reference sequence). This CDR3 region has 16 residues. CDR3 protein: CATSREALAGPYEQYF. CDR3 nucleotide sequence: TGTGCCACCAGCAGAGAAGCACTTGCGGGTCCCTACGAGCAGTACTTC.

In this sample, this clone turned up a few times. The CDR3 region has the DNA TGTGCCAGTAGCATGCCTCCGGACAGGGGGCTTGGCTACACCTTC. Its protein is CASSMPPDRGLGYTF. J is TRBJ1-2 and V is TRBV19; the match to TRBD1 covers 11 bases. The CDR3 consists of 15 residues. From germline, CDR1 is LNHDA and CDR2 SQIVND (reference sequence). V shed 6 bases, J shed 7 bases, and the junction held 10 bases outside the gene matches.

The chain joins TRBV5-4 to TRBJ1-1; D call uncertain. The V end was cut by 4 bases, the J end by 1 base, with 5 bases between. CDR1 is SGHNT, CDR2 YYREEE, per germline (reference sequence). The length of the CDR3 is 12 residues. DNA of the CDR3: TGTGCCAGCAGCGCACAGAACACTGAAGCTTTCTTT. It is translated as CASSAQNTEAFF.

The genes are TRBV5-1 and TRBJ2-1; D might be TRBD2 (6 bases). Trimming left V 0 bases short and J 1 base short, with 8 bases between. CDR3 length: 15 amino acids. CDR1 is SGHRS and CDR2 is YFSETQ in the germline V gene. As DNA, the CDR3 is TGCGCCAGCAGCTTGGGACTAGGGTCCTACAATGAGCAGTTCTTC. This sequence encodes CASSLGLGSYNEQFF.

The rearrangement links TRBV5-1 to TRBJ2-1, with 9 bases that match TRBD2. V shed 0 bases, J shed 6 bases, and the junction held 10 bases outside the gene matches. CDR1 and CDR2 (germline): SGHRS, YFSETQ. The CDR3 extends over 17 amino acids. This CDR3 reads CASSLEIGGRASNEQFF. The CDR3 region has the DNA TGCGCCAGCAGCTTGGAGATTGGCGGGAGGGCCAGCAATGAGCAGTTCTTC.

This rearrangement joins TRBV7-9 to TRBJ2-3, with TRBD2 matching over 14 bases. Germline lookup yields CDR1 SEHNR and CDR2 FQNEAQ (reference sequence). J lost 3 bases, V lost 1 base, and 9 bases had no gene match. This CDR3 has 19 residues. CDR3 region: CASSLVGTSGSSRTDTQYF. CDR3 bases: TGTGCCAGCAGCTTAGTCGGGACTAGCGGGAGTTCAAGGACAGATACGCAGTATTTT.

J is TRBJ2-7 and V is TRBV7-9; D is undetermined. The CDR3 length is 13 residues. Trimming shortened V by 3 bases and J by 0 bases, and 6 bases separated the two germline ends. Germline CDR1 SEHNR, CDR2 FQNEAQ (reference sequence). The DNA of the CDR3 is TGTGCCAGCAGCTTGGAGAGCTCCTACGAGCAGTACTTC. Protein sequence: CASSLESSYEQYF.

CDR3 nucleotide sequence: TGTGCCAGCAGCGGAATAGCGGGGGTCCAAGAGACCCAGTACTTC. It translates to CASSGIAGVQETQYF. V usage is TRBV5-4 and J usage is TRBJ2-5, with TRBD2 matching 9 bases. The CDR3 totals 15 residues. V was pared by 4 bases and J by 1 base, with 5 bases of the junction left unmatched. CDR1 is SGHNT, CDR2 YYREEE, per germline (reference sequence).

Only a few counts were recorded for this clone. This chain links TRBV7-2 with TRBJ2-5, with 12 bases matching TRBD2. The V gene end was trimmed by 5 bases and the J gene end by 5 bases; junction bases not matched to a gene: 6. There are 15 residues in the CDR3. Germline V gene data show CDR1 as SGHTA and CDR2 as FQGNSA. The CDR3 loop reads CASSPGTSGSETQYF. The CDR3 nucleotides read TGTGCCAGCAGCCCGGGGACTAGCGGGTCGGAGACCCAGTACTTC.

This rearrangement joins TRBV29-1 to TRBJ2-1, with unresolved D. With 7 bases removed from V and 3 bases from J, the gap between germline ends came to 13 bases. The germline gives CDR1 SQVTM, CDR2 ANQGSEA. CDR3 length equals 13 residues. CDR3 region: CSALGQSYNEQFF. In nucleotides, the CDR3 is TGCAGCGCCCTTGGGCAGAGCTACAATGAGCAGTTCTTC.

The sample holds a few counts of this clone. This chain links TRBV27 with TRBJ2-7, with 8 bases lining up with TRBD2. The V and J ends lost 2 bases and 5 bases, in that order; junction bases with no gene match: 11. The CDR3 loop spans 16 amino acids. The germline V gene has CDR1 MNHEY and CDR2 SMNVEV (reference sequence). CDR3 DNA: TGTGCCAGCAGTTTAGAGGGAACGGGAGGGCCCCACGAGCAGTACTTC. This sequence encodes CASSLEGTGGPHEQYF.

The CDR3 loop is CASSPYGLAGGNTGELFF. In DNA form, the CDR3 reads TGCGCCAGCAGCCCATACGGACTAGCGGGAGGAAACACCGGGGAGCTGTTTTTT. The chain uses TRBV4-1 and TRBJ2-2, with 14 positions matching TRBD2. V lost 4 bases to trimming and J lost 2 bases; unmatched junction nucleotides: 6. The V gene's germline CDR1 is MGHRA and CDR2 YSYEKL. The CDR3 contains 18 residues.

A few counts support this clone. The chain combines TRBV4-1 with TRBJ1-4; 9 positions match TRBD1. Germline CDR1 reads MGHRA; CDR2 reads YSYEKL. This CDR3 has 15 residues. J was trimmed by 8 bases and V by 4 bases; bases with no gene match: 8. This CDR3 is CASSRPGTGFEKLFF. The DNA of the CDR3 is TGCGCCAGCAGCCGGCCCGGGACAGGGTTCGAAAAACTGTTTTTT.

This clone was counted only a few times. The rearrangement joins TRBV6-1 to TRBJ2-2; D not certain. Germline CDR1 and CDR2: MNHNS and SASEGT. V lost 5 bases, J lost 6 bases, and 7 bases lay in between. The CDR3 contains 12 residues. CDR3 sequence: CASSPHPGELFF. CDR3 sequence (DNA): TGTGCCAGCAGTCCCCATCCCGGGGAGCTGTTTTTT.